Each of the 7 T cell receptor beta chains below was sequenced from the same sample in a study of early T cells in non-severe SARS-CoV-2 infection. Each CDR3 protein gets one entry after TCRdb re-called the 5' RACE reads with MiXCR. The repertoire has about 77,000 distinct CDR3 sequences, 9% to 10% of them found once; the top ten carry roughly 5%. The sequenced sample consisted of whole blood. These receptors came from an adult who was a healthcare worker with PCR-confirmed SARS-CoV-2 infection or an uninfected control (not recorded which).

This clonotype was counted at least ten times. The rearrangement joins TRBV4-1 to TRBJ2-7; maybe TRBD2 (6 bases). Germline values: CDR1 MGHRA, CDR2 YSYEKL. Trimming pared 2 bases from V and 2 bases from J, leaving 19 bases between. This CDR3 is 17 amino acids long. The CDR3 reads CASSQSTDGTPTYEQYF. Here the CDR3 DNA reads TGCGCCAGCAGCCAATCCACCGACGGGACTCCGACCTACGAGCAGTACTTC.

This clonotype has at least ten counts. The chain recombines TRBV20-1 with TRBJ2-7, with a possible D match to TRBD2 (5 bases). The V and J ends lost 5 bases and 2 bases respectively, with 10 bases between them. CDR1 and CDR2 (germline): DFQATT, SNEGSKA (reference sequence). The CDR3 is 12 amino acids. This chain's CDR3 is CSALDWAYEQYF. The CDR3 DNA reads as TGCAGTGCTTTGGACTGGGCCTACGAGCAGTACTTC.

This clonotype was detected a few times. This chain links TRBV10-3 with TRBJ1-2, with D perhaps matching TRBD1 (5 bases). The CDR3 is made up of 13 amino acids. Trimming stripped 6 bases from V and 8 bases from J, with 16 bases between. Germline-derived CDR1 and CDR2 are ENHRY and SYGVKD. CDR3 in DNA: TGTGCCATCAGCGGTGACAGTGGAGAGGGCTACACCTTC. This translates into CAISGDSGEGYTF.

This clonotype was recorded a few times. The rearrangement uses TRBV5-5 and TRBJ1-5; 8 bases align to TRBD1. The CDR3 sequence is 13 residues long. CDR1 is SGHKS and CDR2 is YYEKEE in the germline V gene (reference sequence). Trimming took 5 bases from V and 4 from J; bases not matched to a gene: 2. CDR3 in amino acids: CASRGDRNQPQHF. In nucleotides, the CDR3 is TGTGCCAGCAGAGGGGACAGGAATCAGCCCCAGCATTTT.

This clonotype has a count of ten or more. The V gene is TRBV10-3, the J gene TRBJ2-2, with a tentative D call TRBD2 (7 bases). Between the trimmed V and J ends, which lost 8 bases and 4 bases, there was a span of 23 bases. This CDR3 contains 17 residues. Germline V CDR1 and CDR2: ENHRY, SYGVKD. The CDR3, as DNA: TGTGCCATCGGCGGGGGAGACAGGCGGTCGGGCACCGGGGAGCTGTTTTTT. This codes for CAIGGGDRRSGTGELFF.

This clonotype occurred a few times. V gene TRBV18 combines with J gene TRBJ1-3; TRBD1 agrees at 8 bases. The length of the CDR3 is 16 residues. Germline CDR1 reads KGHSH; CDR2 reads LQKENI. With 6 bases clipped from V and 0 bases from J, the junction kept 7 bases outside the gene matches. CDR3 in DNA: TGTGCCAGCTCCACCGGGACAGGTAGCTCTGGAAACACCATATATTTT. Translated, it gives CASSTGTGSSGNTIYF.

This clonotype was found many times. V usage is TRBV20-1 and J usage is TRBJ1-3; the D gene is possibly TRBD1 (5 bases). The germline V gene encodes CDR1 DFQATT and CDR2 SNEGSKA (reference sequence). V was trimmed by 0 bases and J by 7 bases, leaving 13 bases between them. The CDR3 is 14 residues long. In DNA form, the CDR3 reads TGCAGTGCTAGAGATTACCAGGGATGGAACACCATATATTTT. Amino acids: CSARDYQGWNTIYF.